A selection of T cell receptor beta chains follows, all from one sample in a study of blood T cells in healthy people across ages. TCRdb called the 5' RACE reads again in MiXCR, with one record for every CDR3 protein. The top ten hold 25% to 30% of the sample, which has hundreds of thousands of distinct CDR3 sequences, around 62% seen once. Sequenced material: blood. The receptors come from a young man in good health. The CDR3 runs from the conserved cysteine through the conserved F or W. The D gene is left open where the match is weak. Clone size is shown for a subset of rows, as once, few, many or a class of expanded clone.

J gene: TRBJ1-2
clone size: .
V gene: TRBV20-1
D gene: .
CDR3 length: 15
CDR3 protein: CSASALGGAHYGYTF
CDR3 DNA: TGCAGTGCTAGTGCCCTCGGGGGGGCTCACTATGGCTACACCTTC

J gene: TRBJ2-7
clone size: many
V gene: TRBV6-5
D gene: .
CDR3 length: 13
CDR3 protein: CASSLRGSYEQYF
CDR3 DNA: TGTGCCAGCAGCCTCAGGGGTTCCTACGAGCAGTACTTC

J gene: TRBJ2-7
clone size: .
V gene: TRBV5-5
D gene: .
CDR3 length: 15
CDR3 protein: CASSLEEEDSYEQYF
CDR3 DNA: TGTGCCAGCAGCTTGGAAGAGGAGGACTCCTACGAGCAGTACTTC

J gene: TRBJ2-7
clone size: .
V gene: TRBV5-1
D gene: .
CDR3 length: 14
CDR3 protein: CASSLEGPTYEQYF
CDR3 DNA: TGCGCCAGCAGCTTGGAGGGGCCGACCTACGAGCAGTACTTC

J gene: TRBJ1-6
clone size: .
V gene: TRBV2
D gene: .
CDR3 length: 16
CDR3 protein: CASSEGWSPYNSPLHF
CDR3 DNA: TGTGCCAGCAGTGAGGGTTGGAGTCCCTATAATTCACCCCTCCACTTT

J gene: TRBJ2-1
clone size: .
V gene: TRBV4-3
D gene: .
CDR3 length: 14
CDR3 protein: CASSQGLGISEQFF
CDR3 DNA: TGCGCCAGCAGCCAAGGCCTGGGGATCAGTGAGCAGTTCTTC

J gene: TRBJ2-3
clone size: .
V gene: TRBV18
D gene: .
CDR3 length: 15
CDR3 protein: CASSSAGRSTDTQYF
CDR3 DNA: TGTGCCAGCTCATCGGCGGGGAGAAGCACAGATACGCAGTATTTT

J gene: TRBJ2-7
clone size: .
V gene: TRBV9
D gene: .
CDR3 length: 15
CDR3 protein: CASSVEGGGWYEQYF
CDR3 DNA: TGTGCCAGCAGCGTAGAAGGGGGAGGTTGGTACGAGCAGTACTTC

J gene: TRBJ2-5
clone size: .
V gene: TRBV7-2
D gene: .
CDR3 length: 14
CDR3 protein: CASALGANQETQYF
CDR3 DNA: TGTGCCAGCGCGTTGGGGGCGAACCAAGAGACCCAGTACTTC

J gene: TRBJ2-7
clone size: once
V gene: TRBV15
D gene: .
CDR3 length: 12
CDR3 protein: CATSGESLQQYF
CDR3 DNA: TGTGCCACCAGCGGGGAAAGCCTCCAGCAGTACTTC

J gene: TRBJ2-7
clone size: .
V gene: TRBV20-1
D gene: TRBD2
CDR3 length: 13
CDR3 protein: CSASRGGAFEQYF
CDR3 DNA: TGCAGTGCCTCCCGCGGGGGGGCGTTTGAGCAGTACTTC

J gene: TRBJ2-7
clone size: .
V gene: TRBV6-5
D gene: .
CDR3 length: 15
CDR3 protein: CASSYGSRSSYEQYF
CDR3 DNA: TGTGCCAGCAGTTATGGCAGCAGGTCCTCCTACGAGCAGTACTTC

J gene: TRBJ1-2
clone size: .
V gene: TRBV20-1
D gene: .
CDR3 length: 11
CDR3 protein: CSATQGGGYTF
CDR3 DNA: TGCAGTGCTACTCAGGGTGGTGGCTACACCTTC

J gene: TRBJ1-2
clone size: .
V gene: TRBV30
D gene: TRBD1
CDR3 length: 14
CDR3 protein: CAWGQDLTNYGYTF
CDR3 DNA: TGTGCCTGGGGACAGGACCTTACTAACTATGGCTACACCTTC

J gene: TRBJ1-2
clone size: .
V gene: TRBV4-2
D gene: .
CDR3 length: 14
CDR3 protein: CASSPQSRPWGYTF
CDR3 DNA: TGTGCCAGCAGCCCCCAGTCCCGGCCATGGGGCTACACCTTC

J gene: TRBJ2-7
clone size: .
V gene: TRBV19
D gene: TRBD1
CDR3 length: 12
CDR3 protein: CASGDRTYEQYF
CDR3 DNA: TGTGCCAGTGGGGACAGAACCTACGAGCAGTACTTC

J gene: TRBJ2-1
clone size: once
V gene: TRBV14
D gene: TRBD2
CDR3 length: 15
CDR3 protein: CASSRGLVRYNEQFF
CDR3 DNA: TGTGCCAGCAGCCGTGGACTAGTGCGGTACAATGAGCAGTTCTTC

J gene: TRBJ2-1
clone size: .
V gene: TRBV5-1
D gene: .
CDR3 length: 12
CDR3 protein: CASSRTSNEQFF
CDR3 DNA: TGCGCCAGCAGCAGAACAAGCAATGAGCAGTTCTTC

J gene: TRBJ1-5
clone size: once
V gene: TRBV6-6
D gene: .
CDR3 length: 16
CDR3 protein: CASGSRETPTNQPQHF
CDR3 DNA: TGTGCCAGCGGTTCGCGGGAAACGCCGACCAATCAGCCCCAGCATTTT